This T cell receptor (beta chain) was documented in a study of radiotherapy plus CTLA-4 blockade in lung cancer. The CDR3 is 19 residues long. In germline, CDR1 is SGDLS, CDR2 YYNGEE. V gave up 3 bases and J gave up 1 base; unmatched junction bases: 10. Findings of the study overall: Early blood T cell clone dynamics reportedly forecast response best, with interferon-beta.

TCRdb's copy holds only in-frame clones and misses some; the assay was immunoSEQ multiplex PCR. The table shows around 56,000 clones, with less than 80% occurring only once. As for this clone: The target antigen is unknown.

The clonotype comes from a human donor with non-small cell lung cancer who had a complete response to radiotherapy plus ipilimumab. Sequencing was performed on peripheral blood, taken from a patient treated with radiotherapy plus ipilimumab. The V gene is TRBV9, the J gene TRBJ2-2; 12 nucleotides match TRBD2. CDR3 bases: TGTGCCAGCAGCGGGGGACCTAGCGGGAGGGTTCGGAACACCGGGGAGCTGTTTTTT. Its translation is CASSGGPSGRVRNTGELFF.